The 8 T cell receptor beta chains in this list originate from one sample, sequenced in a study of blood T cell dynamics during melanoma immunotherapy. The protocol was immunoSEQ multiplex PCR, while the TCRdb copy is restricted to in-frame clones and leaves out a portion. The sample contains some 13,000 clones, 86% of which appear only once. The time point was: week 3, after first cycle of checkpoint inhibitor. The material sequenced was blood, taken from a patient treated with checkpoint blockade. Receptors originate from a human donor with melanoma.

This chain joins TRBV6-1 and TRBJ2-3; 7 nucleotides match TRBD2. Per germline, CDR1 MNHNS and CDR2 SASEGT. The CDR3 extends over 19 amino acids. The V and J ends lost 3 bases and 1 base, in that order; junction bases with no gene match: 16. This CDR3 reads CASSEFETSSHRGTDTQYF. In DNA, the CDR3 is TGTGCCAGCAGTGAGTTTGAGACTAGCTCCCATCGTGGCACAGATACGCAGTATTTT.

The genes are TRBV28 and TRBJ1-2, with D possibly TRBD1 on 5 matching bases. The CDR3 loop spans 13 amino acids. Looked up from germline, CDR1 is MDHEN and CDR2 is SYDVKM. V lost 9 bases, J lost 4 bases, and 15 bases lay in between. The CDR3 nucleotides are TGTGCCAGGAGCGGACACCGTGGCTATGGCTACACCTTC. Protein: CARSGHRGYGYTF.

The CDR3 loop reads CASIDRGTYNSPLHF. The CDR3 coding sequence is TGTGCCAGCATAGACCGCGGGACCTATAATTCACCCCTCCACTTT. V gene TRBV6-5 combines with J gene TRBJ1-6; D is ambiguous. The ends were cut back, 7 bases at V and 2 bases at J, with 12 bases in the middle. CDR1 is MNHEY, CDR2 SVGAGI, per germline. The length of the CDR3 is 15 residues.

This clone has a single count. The chain links TRBV7-8 to TRBJ2-7; possibly TRBD1 for D (6 bases). V lost 5 bases to trimming and J lost 4 bases, with 18 bases between them. Germline V CDR1 and CDR2: SGHVS, FQNEAQ. CDR3 length equals 15 residues. The CDR3 nucleotides are TGTGCCAGCAGCGCAGAAACCGGGACATATTACGAGCAGTACTTC. Its protein product is CASSAETGTYYEQYF.

The gene calls are TRBV25-1 and TRBJ2-7; D might be TRBD1 or TRBD2, each matching 5 bases. The germline V gene encodes CDR1 MGHDK and CDR2 SYGVNS. There are 13 residues in the CDR3. Trimming removed 6 bases from V and 1 base from J, with 10 bases in between. Here the CDR3 reads CASSRGPSYEQYF. The CDR3 nucleotides read TGTGCCAGCAGCCGGGGACCGTCCTACGAGCAGTACTTC.

The chain employs TRBV10-3 and TRBJ2-5; D might be TRBD1 or TRBD2, each matching 5 bases. Germline V gene sequence: CDR1 ENHRY, CDR2 SYGVKD. There are 12 residues in the CDR3. V was clipped by 8 bases and J by 4 bases, with 11 bases between them. CDR3 nucleotides: TGTGCCATCGGCCCTGGGGGAGAGACCCAGTACTTC. Protein: CAIGPGGETQYF.

In this sample, this clone turned up a few times. The J gene is TRBJ2-7, the V gene TRBV19, with TRBD2 identical over 10 bases. There are 18 residues in the CDR3. Looked up from germline, CDR1 is LNHDA and CDR2 is SQIVND (reference sequence). After removal of 5 bases from V and 2 bases from J, the junction contained 15 bases not matched to a gene. In DNA form, the CDR3 reads TGTGCCAGTAGTTTATCCCCCCTGGCTAGCGGGAGAACCTACGAGCAGTACTTC. Its translation is CASSLSPLASGRTYEQYF.

The sample holds one count of this clone. CDR3 residues: CASSQDQGRLYEKLFF. The CDR3 DNA sequence: TGCGCCAGCAGCCAAGATCAGGGGCGATTGTATGAAAAACTGTTTTTT. The chain carries TRBV4-1 and TRBJ1-4, with TRBD1 as a possible D gene (6 bases). The germline gives CDR1 MGHRA, CDR2 YSYEKL. The CDR3 has 16 amino acids. The V end lost 0 bases, the J end lost 6 bases, and 14 bases lay between the germline ends.